This T cell receptor (beta chain) was found in a study of response to subunit inactivated influenza vaccine. This clonotype was counted a few times. V was trimmed by 5 bases and J by 6 bases, leaving 16 bases between them. This CDR3 has 15 amino acids. TCRdb re-called the RT-PCR reads with MiXCR, one entry per CDR3 protein. The data hold hundreds of thousands of distinct CDR3 sequences, with about 15% observed a single time. The chain combines TRBV12-3 or TRBV12-4 with TRBJ1-4, with D maybe TRBD1 (6 bases). The sequence came from a middle-aged man who received an inactivated influenza vaccine. The sequenced sample was PBMCs from blood, obtained 11 to 12 days after vaccination. This CDR3 is CASSRGRGADEKLFF. In DNA form, the CDR3 reads TGTGCCAGCAGTAGAGGGAGGGGGGCCGATGAAAAACTGTTTTTT.